The 5 T cell receptor beta chains presented below share a single source sample, sequenced in a study of T cells in Graves' hyperthyroidism and ophthalmopathy. Researchers amplified the TCR beta CDR3 regions from RNA transcripts. First-round RT-PCR of the TCR CDR3 relied on the HTBI primer set. One entry per CDR3 protein results from TCRdb running MiXCR on the multiplex PCR reads. The table includes under 350,000 distinct CDR3 sequences, about 15% detected once. The sequenced sample consisted of blood. The receptors were sampled from a woman aged 55-70 years with Graves' ophthalmopathy.

At least ten counts were recorded for this clonotype. The CDR3 is CASSLQVGYEQYF. CDR3 nucleotides: TGTGCCAGCAGCTTACAGGTGGGGTACGAGCAGTACTTC. The V gene is TRBV7-9, the J gene TRBJ2-7; D not certain. The germline gives CDR1 SEHNR, CDR2 FQNEAQ (reference sequence). The V and J ends lost 2 bases and 4 bases respectively, with 9 bases between them. This CDR3 has 13 residues.

The chain combines TRBV7-8 with TRBJ1-5; 7 nucleotides agree with TRBD1. CDR3 length equals 14 residues. Germline CDR1 SGHVS, CDR2 FQNEAQ. After removal of 4 bases from V and 3 bases from J, the junction contained 3 bases not matched to a gene. CDR3 in amino acids: CASSSDRVNQPQHF. The DNA for the CDR3 is TGTGCCAGCAGCTCCGACAGGGTCAATCAGCCCCAGCATTTT.

This clonotype showed up just a few times. The V gene is TRBV4-3, the J gene TRBJ2-2; D unclear. Germline CDR1 LGHNA, CDR2 YSLEER. The CDR3 sequence is 15 residues long. Trimming stripped 0 bases from V and 4 bases from J, with 9 bases between. DNA of the CDR3: TGCGCCAGCAGCCAAGATGGGCACGCCACCGGGGAGCTGTTTTTT. Translation: CASSQDGHATGELFF.

This clonotype was seen ten or more times. This rearrangement joins TRBV7-8 to TRBJ2-1; 7 bases align to TRBD1. The CDR3 is made up of 16 amino acids. Per germline, CDR1 SGHVS and CDR2 FQNEAQ. V shed 4 bases, J shed 4 bases, and the junction held 10 bases outside the gene matches. The CDR3 coding sequence is TGTGCCAGCAGCTCAGACAGGGTTAGGGCATACAATGAGCAGTTCTTC. Protein product: CASSSDRVRAYNEQFF.

This clonotype was seen only once. This may arise from a read error, as a much more abundant clone is one base away. The chain's CDR3 is CSVGEGTDTQYF. CDR3 bases: TGCAGCGTTGGTGAGGGAACAGATACGCAGTATTTT. The chain carries TRBV29-1 and TRBJ2-3; tentatively, D is TRBD2 (5 bases). The germline V and J ends were trimmed by 4 bases and 3 bases, with 8 bases remaining between them. The CDR3 is made up of 12 amino acids. The V gene's germline CDR1 is SQVTM and CDR2 ANQGSEA.